This T cell receptor beta chain was retrieved from a study of blood T cells in healthy people across ages. Regarding the study as a whole: Strong correlation was found linking TCR beta diversity to naive T cell percentage.

A note on this clonotype: Its target is not known.

The CDR3 extends over 15 amino acids. CDR1 and CDR2 from the germline V gene are MNHEY and SVGAGI. The V gene end was trimmed by 6 bases and the J gene end by 2 bases; junction bases not matched to a gene: 9. It was with a sample-barcoded 5' primer and a J-beta primer mix that a second PCR of roughly 7 to 12 cycles was run. MiXCR, applied by TCRdb to the 5' RACE reads, yields one record per CDR3 protein. The sample carries 750,000 to 950,000 distinct CDR3 sequences, about 55% recorded once. The V gene is TRBV6-5, the J gene TRBJ2-7; 8 bases are shared with TRBD1. Sequences were obtained from blood. The TCR was taken from a man at least 80 years old in good health. CDR3 in amino acids: CASSSRQGLTYEQYF. The CDR3, as DNA: TGTGCCAGCAGCTCCCGACAGGGGCTAACCTACGAGCAGTACTTC.